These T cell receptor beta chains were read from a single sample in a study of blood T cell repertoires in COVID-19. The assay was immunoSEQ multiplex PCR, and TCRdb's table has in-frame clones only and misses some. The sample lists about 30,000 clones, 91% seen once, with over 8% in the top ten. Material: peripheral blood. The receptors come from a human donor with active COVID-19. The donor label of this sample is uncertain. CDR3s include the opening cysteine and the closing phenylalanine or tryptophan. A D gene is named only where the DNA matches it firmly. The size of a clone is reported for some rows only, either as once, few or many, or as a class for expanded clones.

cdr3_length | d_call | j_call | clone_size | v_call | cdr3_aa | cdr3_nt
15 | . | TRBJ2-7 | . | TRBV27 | CASSLSSPGSDEQYF | TGTGCCAGCAGTTTATCTTCCCCGGGGAGCGACGAGCAGTACTTC
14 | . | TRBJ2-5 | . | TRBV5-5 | CASSLGVRIETQYF | TGTGCCAGCAGCTTGGGAGTTAGAATCGAGACCCAGTACTTC
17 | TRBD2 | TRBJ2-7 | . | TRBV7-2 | CASSPSTSGSASYEQYF | TGTGCCAGCAGCCCCTCGACTAGCGGGAGTGCGAGCTACGAGCAGTACTTC
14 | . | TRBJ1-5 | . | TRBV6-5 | CASSPWTDNQPQHF | TGTGCCAGCAGCCCCTGGACAGACAATCAGCCCCAGCATTTT
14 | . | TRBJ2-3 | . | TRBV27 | CASSGQPSTDTQYF | TGTGCCAGCAGCGGACAGCCTAGCACAGATACGCAGTATTTT
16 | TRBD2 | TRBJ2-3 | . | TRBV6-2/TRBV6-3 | CASSLEAGGSTDTQYF | TGTGCCAGCAGCCTCGAAGCGGGGGGGAGCACAGATACGCAGTATTTT
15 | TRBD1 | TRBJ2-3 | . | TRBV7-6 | CASRGQGHSTDTQYF | TGTGCCAGCAGGGGACAGGGTCATAGCACAGATACGCAGTATTTT
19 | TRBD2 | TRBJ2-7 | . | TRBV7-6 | CASSLARTSGGPGSYEQYF | TGTGCCAGCAGCTTAGCGCGGACTAGCGGGGGACCAGGCTCCTACGAGCAGTACTTC
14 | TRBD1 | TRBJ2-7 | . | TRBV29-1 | CSVVGQGASYEQYF | TGCAGCGTTGTCGGACAGGGGGCGTCCTACGAGCAGTACTTC
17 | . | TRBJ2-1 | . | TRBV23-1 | CASSRGGHPDSYNEQFF | TGCGCCAGCAGTCGGGGAGGACATCCGGACTCCTACAATGAGCAGTTCTTC
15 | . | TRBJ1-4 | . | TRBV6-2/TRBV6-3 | CASSYSQQTNEKLFF | TGTGCCAGCAGTTACTCGCAACAGACGAATGAAAAACTGTTTTTT
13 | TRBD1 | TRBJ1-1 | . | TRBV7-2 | CASCQGGFTEAFF | TGTGCCAGCTGTCAAGGGGGCTTCACTGAAGCTTTCTTT
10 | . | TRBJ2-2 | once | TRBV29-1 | CSVINGELFF | TGCAGCGTTATTAACGGGGAGCTGTTTTTT
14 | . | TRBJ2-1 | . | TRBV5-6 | CASSPGHSYNEQFF | TGTGCCAGCAGCCCGGGACACTCCTACAATGAGCAGTTCTTC
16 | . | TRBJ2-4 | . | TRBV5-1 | CASSLVGQSAKNIQYF | TGCGCCAGCAGCTTGGTGGGGCAGTCGGCCAAAAACATTCAGTACTTC
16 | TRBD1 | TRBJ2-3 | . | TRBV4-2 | CASSQDGTGGLDTQYF | TGTGCCAGCAGCCAAGATGGGACAGGGGGCTTGGATACGCAGTATTTT
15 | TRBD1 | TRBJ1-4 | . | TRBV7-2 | CASSPWTGTEEKLFF | TGTGCCAGCAGCCCGTGGACAGGTACAGAGGAAAAACTGTTTTTT
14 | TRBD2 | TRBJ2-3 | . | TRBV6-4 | CASSGLAGRDTQYF | TGTGCCAGCAGTGGATTAGCGGGACGAGATACGCAGTATTTT